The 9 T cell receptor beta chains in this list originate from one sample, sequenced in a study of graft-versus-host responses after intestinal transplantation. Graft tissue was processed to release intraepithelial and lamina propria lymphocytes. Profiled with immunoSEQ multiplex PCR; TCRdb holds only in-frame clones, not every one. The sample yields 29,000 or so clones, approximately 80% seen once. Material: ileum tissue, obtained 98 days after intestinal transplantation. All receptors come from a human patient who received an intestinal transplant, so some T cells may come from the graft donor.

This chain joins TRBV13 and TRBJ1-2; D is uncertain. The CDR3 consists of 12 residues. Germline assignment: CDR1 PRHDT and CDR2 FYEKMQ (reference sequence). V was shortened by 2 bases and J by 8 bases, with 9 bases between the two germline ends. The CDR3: CASSLYESGYTF. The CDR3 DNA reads TGTGCCAGCAGCTTATATGAGTCGGGCTACACCTTC.

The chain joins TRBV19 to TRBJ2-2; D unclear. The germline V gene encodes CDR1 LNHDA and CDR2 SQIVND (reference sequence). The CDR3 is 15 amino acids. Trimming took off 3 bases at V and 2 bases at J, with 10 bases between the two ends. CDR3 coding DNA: TGTGCCAGTAGTATTGACCTATCTAACACCGGGGAGCTGTTTTTT. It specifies CASSIDLSNTGELFF.

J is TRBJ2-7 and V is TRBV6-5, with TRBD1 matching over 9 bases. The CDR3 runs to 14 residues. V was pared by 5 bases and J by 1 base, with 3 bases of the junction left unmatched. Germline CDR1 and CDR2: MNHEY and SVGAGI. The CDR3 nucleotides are TGTGCCAGCAGTCCCGGGACAGGGTCCTACGAGCAGTACTTC. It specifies CASSPGTGSYEQYF.

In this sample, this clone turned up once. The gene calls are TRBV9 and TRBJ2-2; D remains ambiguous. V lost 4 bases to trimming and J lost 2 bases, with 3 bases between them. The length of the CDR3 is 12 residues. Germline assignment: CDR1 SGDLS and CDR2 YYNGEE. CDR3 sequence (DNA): TGTGCCAGCAGCTTTAACACCGGGGAGCTGTTTTTT. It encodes CASSFNTGELFF.

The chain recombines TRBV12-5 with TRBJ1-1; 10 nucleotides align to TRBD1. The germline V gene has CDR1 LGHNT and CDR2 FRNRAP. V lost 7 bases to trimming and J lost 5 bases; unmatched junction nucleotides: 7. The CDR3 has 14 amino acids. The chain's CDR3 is CASALDRGWTEAFF. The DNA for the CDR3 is TGTGCTAGTGCCCTGGACAGGGGGTGGACTGAAGCTTTCTTT.

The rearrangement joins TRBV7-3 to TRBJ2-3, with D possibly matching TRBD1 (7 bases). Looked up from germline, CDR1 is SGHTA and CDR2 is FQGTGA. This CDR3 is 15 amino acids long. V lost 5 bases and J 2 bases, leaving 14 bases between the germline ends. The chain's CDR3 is CASSRAGQITDTQYF. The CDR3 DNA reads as TGTGCCAGCAGCCGGGCGGGACAGATCACAGATACGCAGTATTTT.

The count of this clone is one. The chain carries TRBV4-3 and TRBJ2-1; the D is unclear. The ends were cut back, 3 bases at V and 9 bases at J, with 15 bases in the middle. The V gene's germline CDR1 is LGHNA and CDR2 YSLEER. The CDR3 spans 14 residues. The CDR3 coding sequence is TGCGCCAGCAGCCATCAGACCGAGTGGGGTGAGCAGTTCTTC. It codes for CASSHQTEWGEQFF.

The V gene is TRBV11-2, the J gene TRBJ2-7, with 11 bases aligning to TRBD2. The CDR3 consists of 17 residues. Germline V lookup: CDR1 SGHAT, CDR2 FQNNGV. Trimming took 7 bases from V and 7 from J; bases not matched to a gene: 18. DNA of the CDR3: TGTGCCAGCAACCCTTATGGGTTTAGCGGGGGGGCAGGAGAGCAGTACTTC. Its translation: CASNPYGFSGGAGEQYF.

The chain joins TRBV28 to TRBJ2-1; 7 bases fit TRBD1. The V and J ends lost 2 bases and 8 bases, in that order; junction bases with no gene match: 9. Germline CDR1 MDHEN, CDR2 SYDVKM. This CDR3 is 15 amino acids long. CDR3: CASSLDRDSGHEQFF. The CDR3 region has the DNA TGTGCCAGCAGTTTAGATCGGGACAGTGGGCATGAGCAGTTCTTC.